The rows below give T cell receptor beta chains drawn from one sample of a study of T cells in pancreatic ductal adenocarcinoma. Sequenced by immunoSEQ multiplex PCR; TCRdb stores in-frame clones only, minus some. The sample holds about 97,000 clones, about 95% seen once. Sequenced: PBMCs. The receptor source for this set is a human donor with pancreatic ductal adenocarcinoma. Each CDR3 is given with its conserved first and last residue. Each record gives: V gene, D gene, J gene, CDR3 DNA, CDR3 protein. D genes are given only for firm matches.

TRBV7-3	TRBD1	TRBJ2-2	TGTGCCAGCAGCTCCCTTATAAGGACAGGGGGCCACGGGGAGCTGTTTTTT	CASSSLIRTGGHGELFF
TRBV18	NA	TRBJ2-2	TGTGCCAGCTCAAATAGCGAGAACACCGGGGAGCTGTTTTTT	CASSNSENTGELFF
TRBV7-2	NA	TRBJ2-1	TGTGCCAGCAGTTTTAGCGGAACCTACAATGAGCAGTTCTTC	CASSFSGTYNEQFF
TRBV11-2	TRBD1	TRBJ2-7	TGTGCCAGCAGCTTGGACAGGGGGGACTCCTACGAGCAGTACTTC	CASSLDRGDSYEQYF
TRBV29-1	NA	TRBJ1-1	TGCAGCGTTGGGGGGCCGGGGTGGAGCACTGAAGCTTTCTTT	CSVGGPGWSTEAFF
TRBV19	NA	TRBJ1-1	TGTGCCAGTATTGACTCTTATGAAGCTTTCTTT	CASIDSYEAFF
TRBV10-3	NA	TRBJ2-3	TGTGCCATCGGCGGCAGCACAGATACGCAGTATTTT	CAIGGSTDTQYF
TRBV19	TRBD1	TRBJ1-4	TGTGCCAGTACCAGCGGACAGGGGTTCGAGACTAATGAAAAACTGTTTTTT	CASTSGQGFETNEKLFF
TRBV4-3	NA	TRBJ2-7	TGCGCCAGCAGTAACCGGGACACGTTCTACGAGCAGTACTTC	CASSNRDTFYEQYF
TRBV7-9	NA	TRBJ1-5	TGTGCCAGCAGCCAGTCAGATCAGCCCCAGCATTTT	CASSQSDQPQHF
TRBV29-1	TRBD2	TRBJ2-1	TGCAGCGGGGAGGGATACAATGAGCAGTTCTTC	CSGEGYNEQFF
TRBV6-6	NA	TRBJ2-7	TGTGCCAGCAGCCAGCAGACGGGGGACGGCGAGCAGTACTTC	CASSQQTGDGEQYF
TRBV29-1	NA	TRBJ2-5	TGCAGCGCATCGTCAGGGGGGGAGACCCAGTACTTC	CSASSGGETQYF
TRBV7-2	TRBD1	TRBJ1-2	TGTGCCAGCAGCTCGACAGGGGCTTTTTCCCATGGCTACACCTTC	CASSSTGAFSHGYTF
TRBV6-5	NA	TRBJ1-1	TGTGCCAGCAGTCGAGAGGACAAGGGGAACACTGAAGCTTTCTTT	CASSREDKGNTEAFF